Described below is a single TCR beta chain sequence and its context. Its matching antigen is unknown. Only healthy Caucasians were included as donors. This sample is drawn from a study of identical twins. General observations from the study: Beta out-of-frame sequences showed weaker excess twin sharing. Among out-of-frame alpha sequences shared by twins, low generation probability occurred in excess. Invariant MAIT and iNKT cells could partly confound zero-insertion analyses.

The CDR3 loop spans 15 amino acids. With 5 bases clipped from V and 10 bases from J, the junction kept 10 bases outside the gene matches. Germline CDR1 and CDR2: DFQATT and SNEGSKA (reference sequence). TCRdb reanalysed the 5' RACE reads using MiXCR and keeps one entry per CDR3 protein. The top ten hold 0.91% of the sample, which has about 520,000 distinct CDR3 sequences, 22% seen once. The sample was also reused in another study, on T cells expressing NK-cell markers.

The V and J genes are TRBV20-1 and TRBJ1-6, with TRBD1 matching over 11 bases. Specimen: CD4+ T cells sorted from blood. The sequence was collected from a woman aged 18-29 years in good health. CDR3 amino acids: CSALATGTGGSPLHF. The DNA for the CDR3 is TGCAGTGCTCTCGCTACCGGGACAGGGGGATCACCCCTCCACTTT.